This T cell receptor beta chain was recovered during a study of blood T cell repertoires in COVID-19. Study background: Material from acute and convalescent COVID-19 was sourced from the United States, Italy and Spain. T cells, B-cell-depleted T cells, or PBMCs supplied cDNA or gDNA.

Authors' analysis steps: From reference gene primer amplification, estimates of nucleated cell counts were derived. Data came from immunoSEQ multiplex PCR; TCRdb stores just in-frame clones and leaves some out. V and J calls and clone size are given by that table; D and trimming were obtained from the DNA. The repertoire has about 160,000 clones, approximately 81% of them found once; the top ten carry approximately 3.3%. This clone was detected once. The clonotype was recovered from a human donor with acute or convalescent COVID-19. The donor label of this sample is uncertain. The material sequenced was peripheral blood.

This CDR3 reads CAIRSGTWRYGYTF. In nucleotides, the CDR3 is TGTGCCATCAGATCCGGGACATGGCGCTATGGCTACACCTTC. The chain has TRBV10-3 and TRBJ1-2, with D possibly being TRBD1 (6 bases). Trimming took off 6 bases at V and 4 bases at J, with 15 bases between the two ends. This CDR3 region has 14 residues. Germline lookup yields CDR1 ENHRY and CDR2 SYGVKD.